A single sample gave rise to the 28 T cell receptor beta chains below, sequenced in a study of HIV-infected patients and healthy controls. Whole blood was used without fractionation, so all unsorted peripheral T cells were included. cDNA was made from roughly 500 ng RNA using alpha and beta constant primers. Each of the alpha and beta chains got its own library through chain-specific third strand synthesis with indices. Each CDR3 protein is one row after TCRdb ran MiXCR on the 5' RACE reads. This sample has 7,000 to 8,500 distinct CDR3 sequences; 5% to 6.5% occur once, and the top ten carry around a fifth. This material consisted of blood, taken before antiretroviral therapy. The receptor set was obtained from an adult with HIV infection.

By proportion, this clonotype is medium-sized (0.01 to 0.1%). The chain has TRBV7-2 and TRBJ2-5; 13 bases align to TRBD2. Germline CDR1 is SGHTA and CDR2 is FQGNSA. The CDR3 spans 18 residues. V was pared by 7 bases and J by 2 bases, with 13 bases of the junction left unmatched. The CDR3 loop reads CASTGLAGAPLVQETQYF. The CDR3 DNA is TGTGCCAGCACCGGACTAGCGGGGGCCCCGCTCGTACAAGAGACCCAGTACTTC.

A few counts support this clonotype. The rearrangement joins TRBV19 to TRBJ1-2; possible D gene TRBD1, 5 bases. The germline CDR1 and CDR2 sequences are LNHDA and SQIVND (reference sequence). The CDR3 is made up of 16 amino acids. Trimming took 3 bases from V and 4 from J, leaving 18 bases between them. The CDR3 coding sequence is TGTGCCAGTAGTATCGGCACAGGCTCTTCGAGCTATGGCTACACCTTC. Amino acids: CASSIGTGSSSYGYTF.

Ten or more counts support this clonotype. DNA for the CDR3: TGTGCCAGCAGCTTAGACGGGACAGGGTCCTACGAGCAGTACTTC. Amino acid sequence: CASSLDGTGSYEQYF. The chain is built from TRBV7-2 and TRBJ2-7, with TRBD1 matching over 9 bases. The V and J ends lost 1 base and 1 base, in that order; junction bases with no gene match: 2. Germline CDR1 SGHTA, CDR2 FQGNSA. The CDR3 has 15 amino acids.

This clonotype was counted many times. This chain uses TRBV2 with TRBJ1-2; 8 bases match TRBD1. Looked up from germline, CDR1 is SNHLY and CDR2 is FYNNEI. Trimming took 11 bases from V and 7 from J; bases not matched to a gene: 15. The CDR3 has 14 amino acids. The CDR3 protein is CAAGGDRRMAGYTF. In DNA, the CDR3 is TGTGCCGCGGGTGGGGACAGGAGGATGGCTGGCTACACCTTC.

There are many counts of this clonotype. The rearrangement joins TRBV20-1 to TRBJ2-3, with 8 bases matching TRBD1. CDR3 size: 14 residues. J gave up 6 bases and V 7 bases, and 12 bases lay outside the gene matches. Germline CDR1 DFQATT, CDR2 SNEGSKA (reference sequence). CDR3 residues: CSVTGQGWGDTQYF. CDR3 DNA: TGCAGTGTAACCGGACAGGGATGGGGGGATACGCAGTATTTT.

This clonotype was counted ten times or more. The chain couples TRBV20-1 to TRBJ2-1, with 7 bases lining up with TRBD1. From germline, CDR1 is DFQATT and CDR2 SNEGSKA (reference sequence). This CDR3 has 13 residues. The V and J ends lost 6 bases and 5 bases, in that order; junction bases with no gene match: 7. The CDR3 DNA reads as TGCAGTGCCCCGGGACAGCTGAACAATGAGCAGTTCTTC. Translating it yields CSAPGQLNNEQFF.

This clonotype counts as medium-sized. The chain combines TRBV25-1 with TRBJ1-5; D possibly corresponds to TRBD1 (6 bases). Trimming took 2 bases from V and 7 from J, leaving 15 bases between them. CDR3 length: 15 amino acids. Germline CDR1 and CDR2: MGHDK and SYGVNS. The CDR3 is CASSEGTGTGQPQHF. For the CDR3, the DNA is TGTGCCAGCAGTGAAGGAACAGGTACAGGGCAGCCCCAGCATTTT.

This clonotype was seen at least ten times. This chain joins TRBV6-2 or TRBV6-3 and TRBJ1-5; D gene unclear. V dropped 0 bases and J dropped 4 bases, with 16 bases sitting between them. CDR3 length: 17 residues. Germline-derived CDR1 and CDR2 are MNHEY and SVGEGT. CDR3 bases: TGTGCCAGCAGTTACTCGGGTTATAGGCAGCCTAATCAGCCCCAGCATTTT. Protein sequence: CASSYSGYRQPNQPQHF.

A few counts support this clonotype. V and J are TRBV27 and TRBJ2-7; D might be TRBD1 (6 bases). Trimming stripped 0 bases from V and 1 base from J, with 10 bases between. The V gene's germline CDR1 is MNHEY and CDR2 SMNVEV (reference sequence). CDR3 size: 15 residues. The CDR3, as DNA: TGTGCCAGCAGTTTATCGGTAGGGGGATCCTACGAGCAGTACTTC. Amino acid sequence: CASSLSVGGSYEQYF.

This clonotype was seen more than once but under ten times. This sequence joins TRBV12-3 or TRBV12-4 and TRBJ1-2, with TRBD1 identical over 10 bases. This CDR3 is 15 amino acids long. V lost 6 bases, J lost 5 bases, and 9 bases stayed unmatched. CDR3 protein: CASSQTGGVGYGYTF. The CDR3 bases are TGTGCCAGCAGCCAGACAGGGGGCGTTGGGTATGGCTACACCTTC.

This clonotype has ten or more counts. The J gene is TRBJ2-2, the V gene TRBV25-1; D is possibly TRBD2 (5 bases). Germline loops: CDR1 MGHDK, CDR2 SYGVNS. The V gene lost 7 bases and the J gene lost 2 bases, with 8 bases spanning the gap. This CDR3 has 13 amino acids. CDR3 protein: CASTRGNTGELFF. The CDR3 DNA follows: TGTGCCAGCACCCGGGGAAACACCGGGGAGCTGTTTTTT.

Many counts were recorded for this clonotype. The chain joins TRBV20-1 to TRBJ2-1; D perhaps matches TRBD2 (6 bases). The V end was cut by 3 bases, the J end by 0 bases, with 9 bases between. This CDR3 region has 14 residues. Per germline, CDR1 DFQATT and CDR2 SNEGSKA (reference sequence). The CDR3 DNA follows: TGCAGTGCTAGGGAGGGGAGCTCCTACAATGAGCAGTTCTTC. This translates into CSAREGSSYNEQFF.

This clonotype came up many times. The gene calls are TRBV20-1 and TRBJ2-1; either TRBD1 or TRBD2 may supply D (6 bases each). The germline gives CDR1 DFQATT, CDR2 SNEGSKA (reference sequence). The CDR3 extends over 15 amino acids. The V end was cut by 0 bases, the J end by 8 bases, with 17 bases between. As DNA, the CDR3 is TGCAGTGCTAGAGATCCCCTAGGGGGGTACGATGAGCAGTTCTTC. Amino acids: CSARDPLGGYDEQFF.

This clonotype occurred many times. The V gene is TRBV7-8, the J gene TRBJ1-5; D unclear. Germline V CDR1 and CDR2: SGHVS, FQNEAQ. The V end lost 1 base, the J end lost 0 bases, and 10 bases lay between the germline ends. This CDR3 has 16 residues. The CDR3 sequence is CASSLGGQYSNQPQHF. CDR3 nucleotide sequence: TGTGCCAGCAGCTTAGGAGGGCAGTATAGCAATCAGCCCCAGCATTTT.

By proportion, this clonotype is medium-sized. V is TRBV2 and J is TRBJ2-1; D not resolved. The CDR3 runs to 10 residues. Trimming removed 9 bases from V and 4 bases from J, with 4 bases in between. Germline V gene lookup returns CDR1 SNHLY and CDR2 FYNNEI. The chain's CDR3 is CARTYNEQFF. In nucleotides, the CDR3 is TGTGCCAGGACTTACAATGAGCAGTTCTTC.

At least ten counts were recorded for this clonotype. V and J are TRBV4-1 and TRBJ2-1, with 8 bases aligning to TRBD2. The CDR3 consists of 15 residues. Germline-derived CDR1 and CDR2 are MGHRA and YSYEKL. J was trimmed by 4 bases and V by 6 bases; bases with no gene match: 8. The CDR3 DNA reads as TGCGCCAGCAGTCCCCCGGGGGGGACATACAATGAGCAGTTCTTC. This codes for CASSPPGGTYNEQFF.

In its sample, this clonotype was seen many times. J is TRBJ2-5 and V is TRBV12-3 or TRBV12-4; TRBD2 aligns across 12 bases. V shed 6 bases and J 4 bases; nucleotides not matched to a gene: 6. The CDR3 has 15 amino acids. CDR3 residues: CASRPRLAGAETQYF. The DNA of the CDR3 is TGTGCCAGCAGGCCACGACTAGCGGGGGCAGAGACCCAGTACTTC.

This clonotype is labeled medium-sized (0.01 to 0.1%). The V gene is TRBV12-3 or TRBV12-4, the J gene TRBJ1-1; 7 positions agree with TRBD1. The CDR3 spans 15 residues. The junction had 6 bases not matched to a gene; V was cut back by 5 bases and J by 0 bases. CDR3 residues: CASSGTEPMNTEAFF. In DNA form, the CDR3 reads TGTGCCAGCAGTGGGACAGAACCCATGAACACTGAAGCTTTCTTT.

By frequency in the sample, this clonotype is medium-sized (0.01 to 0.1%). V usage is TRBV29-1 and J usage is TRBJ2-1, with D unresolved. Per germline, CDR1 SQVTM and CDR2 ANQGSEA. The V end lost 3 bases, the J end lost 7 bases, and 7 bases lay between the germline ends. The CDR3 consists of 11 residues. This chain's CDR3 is CSVDLLNEQFF. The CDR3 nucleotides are TGCAGCGTTGATCTCCTGAATGAGCAGTTCTTC.

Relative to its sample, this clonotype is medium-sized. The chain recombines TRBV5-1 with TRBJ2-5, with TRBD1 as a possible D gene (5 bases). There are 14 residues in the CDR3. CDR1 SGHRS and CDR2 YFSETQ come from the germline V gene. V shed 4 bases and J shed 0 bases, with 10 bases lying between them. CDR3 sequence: CASSTGRDQETQYF. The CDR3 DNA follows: TGCGCCAGCAGCACAGGACGGGACCAAGAGACCCAGTACTTC.

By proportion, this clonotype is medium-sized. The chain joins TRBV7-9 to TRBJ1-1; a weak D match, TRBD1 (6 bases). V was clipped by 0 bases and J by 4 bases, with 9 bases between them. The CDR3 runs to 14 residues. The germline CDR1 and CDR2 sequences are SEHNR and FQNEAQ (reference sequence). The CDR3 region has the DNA TGTGCCAGCAGCTTAGCGGAGGGGGTCACTGAAGCTTTCTTT. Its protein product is CASSLAEGVTEAFF. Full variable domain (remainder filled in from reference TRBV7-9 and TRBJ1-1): DTGVSQNPRHKITKRGQNVTFRCDPISEHNRLYWYRQTLGQGPEFLTYFQNEAQLEKSRLLSDRFSAERPKGSFSTLEIQRTEQGDSAMYLCASSLAEGVTEAFFGQGTRLTVV.

This chain's CDR3 is CASSTGTGGTEAFF. DNA of the CDR3: TGCGCCAGCAGCACTGGGACAGGGGGGACTGAAGCTTTCTTT. The chain uses TRBV5-1 and TRBJ1-1, with 11 bases that match TRBD1. Trimming took 4 bases from V and 5 from J; bases not matched to a gene: 4. From germline, CDR1 is SGHRS and CDR2 YFSETQ. CDR3 length: 14 residues.

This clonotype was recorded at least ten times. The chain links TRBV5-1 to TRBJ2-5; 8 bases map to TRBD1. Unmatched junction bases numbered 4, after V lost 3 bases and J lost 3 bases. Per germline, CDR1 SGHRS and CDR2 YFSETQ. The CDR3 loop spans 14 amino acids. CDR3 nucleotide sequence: TGCGCCAGCAGCTCAGGGGGCGGAGAAGAGACCCAGTACTTC. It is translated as CASSSGGGEETQYF. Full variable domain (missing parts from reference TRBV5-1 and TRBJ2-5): KAGVTQTPRYLIKTRGQQVTLSCSPISGHRSVSWYQQTPGQGLQFLFEYFSETQRNKGNFPGRFSGRQFSNSRSEMNVSTLELGDSALYLCASSSGGGEETQYFGPGTRLLVL.

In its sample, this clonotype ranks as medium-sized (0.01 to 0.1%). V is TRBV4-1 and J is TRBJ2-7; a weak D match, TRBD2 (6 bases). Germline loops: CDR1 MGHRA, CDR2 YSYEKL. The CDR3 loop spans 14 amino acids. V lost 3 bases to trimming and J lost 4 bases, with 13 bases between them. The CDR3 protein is CASSQRDSEYEQYF. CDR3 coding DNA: TGCGCCAGCAGCCAGCGGGACTCCGAATACGAGCAGTACTTC.

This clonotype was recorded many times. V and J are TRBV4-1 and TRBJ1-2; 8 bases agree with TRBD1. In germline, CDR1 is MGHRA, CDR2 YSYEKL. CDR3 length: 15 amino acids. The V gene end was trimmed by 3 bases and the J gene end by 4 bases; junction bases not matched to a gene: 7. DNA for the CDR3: TGCGCCAGCAGCCAGGGCAAGGGACAGGTCTATGGCTACACCTTC. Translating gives CASSQGKGQVYGYTF.

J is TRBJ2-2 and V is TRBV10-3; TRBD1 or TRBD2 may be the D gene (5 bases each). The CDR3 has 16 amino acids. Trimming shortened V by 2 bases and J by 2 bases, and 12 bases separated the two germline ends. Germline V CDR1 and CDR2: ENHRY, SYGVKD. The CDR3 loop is CAISEEGRLNTGELFF. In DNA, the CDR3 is TGTGCCATCAGTGAGGAGGGACGGCTTAACACCGGGGAGCTGTTTTTT.

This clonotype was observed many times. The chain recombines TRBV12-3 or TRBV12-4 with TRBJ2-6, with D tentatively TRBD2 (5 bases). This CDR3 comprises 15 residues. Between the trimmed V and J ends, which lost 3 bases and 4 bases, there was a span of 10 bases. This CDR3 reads CASSLWGAGANVLTF. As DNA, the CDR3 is TGTGCCAGCAGTTTGTGGGGAGCCGGGGCCAACGTCCTGACTTTC.

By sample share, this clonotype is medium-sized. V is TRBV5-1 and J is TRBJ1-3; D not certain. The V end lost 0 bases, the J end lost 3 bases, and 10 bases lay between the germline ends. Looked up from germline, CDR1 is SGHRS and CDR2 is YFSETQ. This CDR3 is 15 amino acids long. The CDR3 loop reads CASSLDGSLGNTIYF. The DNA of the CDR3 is TGCGCCAGCAGCTTGGACGGATCCCTTGGAAACACCATATATTTT.